This TCR beta chain is drawn from a study of cytomegalovirus exposure and HLA in healthy donors. Study-wide results and caveats: CMV serostatus was the sole immune exposure data available. Among TCR beta chains, those listed as cytomegalovirus-associated numbered roughly 150. Certain sequence variants were highly shared and formed a cluster, and this cluster was likely a sequencing artifact.

Germline V CDR1 and CDR2: SGHTA, FQGNSA. After removal of 5 bases from V and 4 bases from J, the junction contained 6 bases not matched to a gene. This CDR3 region has 15 residues. Vbeta (60) and Jbeta (13) primers were used in the PCR. Method: immunoSEQ multiplex PCR; TCRdb's copy keeps in-frame clones and lacks some. The sample holds around 130,000 clones, more than 60% seen once. About this clone itself: Its antigen is still unknown.

The sequence was obtained from a woman aged 18-29 years in good health and CMV-seronegative. The gene calls are TRBV7-2 and TRBJ2-1, with 9 bases fitting TRBD2. Sequenced sample: PBMCs. Written as DNA, the CDR3 is TGTGCCAGCAGCCAAGCGGGAGGAGTTTACAATGAGCAGTTCTTC. Translating gives CASSQAGGVYNEQFF. Drawing the rest from reference TRBV7-2 and TRBJ2-1, the complete variable domain is GAGVSQSPSNKVTEKGKDVELRCDPISGHTALYWYRQSLGQGLEFLIYFQGNSAPDKSGLPSDRFSAERTGGSVSTLTIQRTQQEDSAVYLCASSQAGGVYNEQFFGPGTRLTVL.